These 22 T cell receptor beta chains share one sample of origin, sequenced in a study of blood T cell repertoires in COVID-19. Produced via immunoSEQ multiplex PCR; TCRdb's table is partial and in-frame only. The sample shows over 250,000 clones, around 87% of them seen only once. Specimen: peripheral blood. The receptors come from a woman in her forties or fifties with acute or convalescent COVID-19.

The chain joins TRBV7-2 to TRBJ2-1; TRBD2 matches at 8 bases. The CDR3 runs to 18 residues. Trimming took 5 bases from V and 7 from J; bases not matched to a gene: 19. From germline, CDR1 is SGHTA and CDR2 FQGNSA. The CDR3 DNA reads as TGTGCCAGCAGCAGGGGAGGGTGGTGGCGGGAGGTAGGGAATGAGCAGTTCTTC. It specifies CASSRGGWWREVGNEQFF.

This chain uses TRBV7-3 with TRBJ2-1, with TRBD2 identical over 16 bases. The CDR3 consists of 19 residues. Germline CDR1 reads SGHTA; CDR2 reads FQGTGA. J gave up 8 bases and V 2 bases, and 12 bases lay outside the gene matches. In DNA form, the CDR3 reads TGTGCCAGCAGCTTACTGGGGACTAGCGGGAGGGCCATGAAGGATGAGCAGTTCTTC. Translating gives CASSLLGTSGRAMKDEQFF.

V and J are TRBV7-8 and TRBJ1-5; 12 nucleotides line up with TRBD1. Germline CDR1 is SGHVS and CDR2 is FQNEAQ. The V gene end was trimmed by 5 bases and the J gene end by 4 bases; junction bases not matched to a gene: 3. The CDR3 is made up of 15 amino acids. CDR3 residues: CASSVGQGANQPQHF. CDR3 coding DNA: TGTGCCAGCAGCGTGGGACAGGGGGCTAATCAGCCCCAGCATTTT.

This chain uses TRBV5-1 with TRBJ2-3, with D perhaps matching TRBD2 (5 bases). The germline gives CDR1 SGHRS, CDR2 YFSETQ. The CDR3 totals 12 residues. V was pared by 4 bases and J by 6 bases, with 9 bases between. DNA for the CDR3: TGCGCCAGCAGCCTAGCATTCGATACGCAGTATTTT. It is translated as CASSLAFDTQYF. Together with reference TRBV5-1 and TRBJ2-3, the CDR3 gives the full variable domain: KAGVTQTPRYLIKTRGQQVTLSCSPISGHRSVSWYQQTPGQGLQFLFEYFSETQRNKGNFPGRFSGRQFSNSRSEMNVSTLELGDSALYLCASSLAFDTQYFGPGTRLTVL.

This clone was seen a single time. The chain joins TRBV24-1 to TRBJ1-2; TRBD1 agrees at 9 bases. The V segment lost 5 bases and the J segment 8 bases; nucleotides outside the gene matches: 8. Germline V gene lookup returns CDR1 KGHDR and CDR2 SFDVKD. The CDR3 has 14 amino acids. The CDR3 loop is CATSGPGTGRGYTF. The CDR3 DNA reads as TGTGCCACCAGTGGTCCCGGGACAGGGAGGGGCTACACCTTC.

The chain combines TRBV5-1 with TRBJ2-7; 8 bases map to TRBD1. From germline, CDR1 is SGHRS and CDR2 YFSETQ. J lost 6 bases, V lost 1 base, and 9 bases had no gene match. This CDR3 is 15 amino acids long. CDR3 region: CASSLSQGAFSEQYF. The CDR3 DNA sequence: TGCGCCAGCAGCTTGTCCCAGGGGGCCTTTAGCGAGCAGTACTTC.

J is TRBJ2-2 and V is TRBV7-5; the DNA was not compared with TRBD2, the D call given in the table. TRBV7-5 constitutes a pseudogene. The CDR3 runs to 16 residues. CDR3 in DNA: TGTGTCAGAAGCCGGAACGGGGTTCCGAGCACCGGGGAGCTGTTTTTT. This codes for CVRSRNGVPSTGELFF.

This clone was counted only a few times. The gene calls are TRBV28 and TRBJ2-7; D may be TRBD2 (5 bases). Trimming took off 1 base at V and 6 bases at J, with 13 bases between the two ends. CDR1 and CDR2 (germline): MDHEN, SYDVKM. This CDR3 comprises 14 residues. The CDR3 region is CASSLFSGMVEQYF. Here the CDR3 DNA reads TGTGCCAGCAGTTTATTTTCGGGAATGGTCGAGCAGTACTTC.

This clone was counted only a few times. The chain combines TRBV5-1 with TRBJ2-7; TRBD2 aligns across 7 bases. The CDR3 spans 15 residues. The J segment lost 2 bases and the V segment lost 3 bases, leaving 8 bases of the junction unmatched. CDR1 and CDR2 from the germline V gene are SGHRS and YFSETQ. The CDR3 bases are TGCGCCAGCAGCTCGGGGGGAGGGAATACCTACGAGCAGTACTTC. Translated, it gives CASSSGGGNTYEQYF.

The genes are TRBV7-2 and TRBJ1-2, with 10 bases lining up with TRBD1. Germline lookup yields CDR1 SGHTA and CDR2 FQGNSA. The CDR3 runs 14 residues. V gave up 5 bases and J gave up 7 bases; unmatched junction bases: 7. The chain's CDR3 is CASSPQTGGAGYTF. The DNA of the CDR3 is TGTGCCAGCAGCCCCCAGACAGGGGGCGCTGGCTACACCTTC.

The rearrangement joins TRBV6-2 or TRBV6-3 to TRBJ2-3, with 7 bases that match TRBD1. Germline CDR1 MNHEY, CDR2 SVGEGT. The CDR3 contains 14 residues. Trimming took 2 bases from V and 3 from J; bases not matched to a gene: 2. CDR3 in DNA: TGTGCCAGCAGTTACGGACAGGATACAGATACGCAGTATTTT. Translating gives CASSYGQDTDTQYF.

The chain recombines TRBV11-2 with TRBJ2-7, with D possibly matching TRBD2 (5 bases). The CDR3 is 15 amino acids. From germline, CDR1 is SGHAT and CDR2 FQNNGV. Written as DNA, the CDR3 is TGTGCTACTACTAGAGATCCCTCTGAGGCCTACGAGCAGTACTTC. Protein: CATTRDPSEAYEQYF.

The V call is TRBV6-5, the J call TRBJ1-3, with D possibly TRBD1 on 6 matching bases. V was clipped by 4 bases and J by 0 bases, with 13 bases between them. Germline CDR1 is MNHEY and CDR2 is SVGAGI. The CDR3 length is 16 residues. The CDR3 bases are TGTGCCAGCAGTTCAGGGGCCCTTTCCTCTGGAAACACCATATATTTT. Protein sequence: CASSSGALSSGNTIYF.

Concerning this clone itself: The sample contains more than one DNA sequence encoding this CDR3. V usage is TRBV7-3 and J usage is TRBJ2-5; D gene unclear. Germline assignment: CDR1 SGHTA and CDR2 FQGTGA. This CDR3 contains 13 residues. V shed 4 bases and J shed 0 bases, with 6 bases lying between them. The CDR3 loop is CASSSQYQETQYF. The DNA for the CDR3 is TGTGCCAGCAGCTCCCAGTACCAAGAGACCCAGTACTTC.

The chain combines TRBV5-1 with TRBJ1-1; 9 positions match TRBD1. CDR3 length equals 15 residues. Trimming took 0 bases from V and 4 from J; bases not matched to a gene: 4. Per germline, CDR1 SGHRS and CDR2 YFSETQ. The CDR3 region is CASSLVTGGITEAFF. The CDR3 nucleotides are TGCGCCAGCAGCTTGGTGACAGGGGGAATCACTGAAGCTTTCTTT. Full variable domain (rest looked up from reference TRBV5-1 and TRBJ1-1): KAGVTQTPRYLIKTRGQQVTLSCSPISGHRSVSWYQQTPGQGLQFLFEYFSETQRNKGNFPGRFSGRQFSNSRSEMNVSTLELGDSALYLCASSLVTGGITEAFFGQGTRLTVV.

The V and J genes are TRBV4-1 and TRBJ2-7; D is uncertain. The V and J ends lost 0 bases and 0 bases respectively, with 15 bases between them. This CDR3 contains 17 residues. CDR1 is MGHRA and CDR2 is YSYEKL in the germline V gene. CDR3 amino acids: CASSQDREVLSSYEQYF. The DNA of the CDR3 is TGCGCCAGCAGCCAAGATCGAGAGGTTCTAAGCTCCTACGAGCAGTACTTC.

A few counts support this clone. This chain links TRBV5-4 with TRBJ2-7, with TRBD1 matching 9 bases. The V segment lost 2 bases and the J segment 4 bases; nucleotides outside the gene matches: 7. Germline V CDR1 and CDR2: SGHNT, YYREEE (reference sequence). The CDR3 covers 15 residues. In DNA, the CDR3 is TGTGCCAGCAGCTTACAGGGGGCGGGCGTTTACGAGCAGTACTTC. Translation gives CASSLQGAGVYEQYF.

CDR3 DNA sequence: TGTGCCAGCAGCTTTAAAAGCACAGATACGCAGTATTTT. This codes for CASSFKSTDTQYF. The chain couples TRBV5-6 to TRBJ2-3, with D unresolved. This CDR3 has 13 amino acids. Germline V gene data show CDR1 as SGHDT and CDR2 as YYEEEE. Trimming cost V 2 bases and J 0 bases, with 4 bases left between them.

This clone was seen more than once but under ten times. The genes are TRBV9 and TRBJ1-6; possibly TRBD1 for D (6 bases). The V and J ends lost 0 bases and 14 bases respectively, with 18 bases between them. Per the germline V gene, CDR1 is SGDLS and CDR2 is YYNGEE. The CDR3 loop spans 15 amino acids. The CDR3 DNA follows: TGTGCCAGCAGCGTAGTCGGGACACCGGGGCAGACCCTCCACTTT. Amino acids: CASSVVGTPGQTLHF.

CDR3 sequence reads: CASRTGQASTDTQYF. In nucleotides, the CDR3 is TGTGCCAGCAGAACAGGCCAAGCTAGCACAGATACGCAGTATTTT. J is TRBJ2-3 and V is TRBV2; D possibly corresponds to TRBD1 (5 bases). The CDR3 runs to 15 residues. The V gene's germline CDR1 is SNHLY and CDR2 FYNNEI. The V end lost 6 bases, the J end lost 0 bases, and 13 bases lay between the germline ends.

The chain combines TRBV10-1 with TRBJ1-2; D call uncertain. Germline CDR1 and CDR2: WNHNN and SYGVQD (reference sequence). Trimming pared 5 bases from V and 5 bases from J, leaving 18 bases between. The CDR3 spans 15 residues. Here the CDR3 DNA reads TGCGCCAGCAGTTACCCCGCGGGGTTTGAGTATGGCTACACCTTC. It codes for CASSYPAGFEYGYTF.

The rearrangement joins TRBV2 to TRBJ2-7, with 7 positions matching TRBD1. V trimming: 10 bases; J trimming: 3 bases; junction bases outside the gene matches: 6. The CDR3 runs 12 residues. Germline V gives CDR1 SNHLY, CDR2 FYNNEI. Written as DNA, the CDR3 is TGTGCCAACCGGGACAGTCACTACGAGCAGTACTTC. This translates into CANRDSHYEQYF.